What follows are 6 T cell receptor beta chains derived from one specimen sequenced in a study of shared clonotypes between healthy human individuals. The table came from immunoSEQ multiplex PCR; TCRdb's copy has only in-frame clones and leaves some out. The sample holds about a million clones, about 77% seen once. The sample consisted of memory CD4+ T cells sorted from blood. Described subset: CD45RA-negative fraction. The receptors were sampled from a man between 18 and 35 years old in good health.

This clone was observed a handful of times. This chain joins TRBV30 and TRBJ2-4; TRBD2 aligns across 7 bases. Losses at the gene ends were 0 bases for V and 2 bases for J; bases not matched to a gene: 10. Germline values: CDR1 GTSNPN, CDR2 SVGIG (reference sequence). CDR3 length: 17 amino acids. The CDR3 bases are TGTGCCTGGAGTGTAGGTGGCGGGAGTGCTACCAAAAACATTCAGTACTTC. Protein: CAWSVGGGSATKNIQYF.

This sequence joins TRBV10-2 and TRBJ2-3; a weak D match, TRBD2 (6 bases). This CDR3 is 11 amino acids long. The V and J ends lost 6 bases and 6 bases respectively, with 7 bases between them. The germline gives CDR1 WSHSY, CDR2 SAAADI. CDR3 in amino acids: CASRGRDTQYF. DNA of the CDR3: TGCGCCAGCAGGGGGAGGGATACGCAGTATTTT.

This clone has just one count. This sequence joins TRBV9 and TRBJ2-7; 7 bases map to TRBD1. Germline loops: CDR1 SGDLS, CDR2 YYNGEE. V lost 5 bases to trimming and J lost 6 bases; unmatched junction nucleotides: 11. The CDR3 runs 14 residues. The CDR3 here is CASSAGQVEGEQYF. The DNA of the CDR3 is TGTGCCAGCAGTGCCGGACAGGTGGAAGGCGAGCAGTACTTC.

This clone was seen once. The CDR3 nucleotides read TGTGCCAGCAGTGGCCTAGGGCCCTACAATGAGCAGTTCTTC. It codes for CASSGLGPYNEQFF. The rearrangement joins TRBV2 to TRBJ2-1; D is uncertain. V dropped 4 bases and J dropped 2 bases, with 9 bases sitting between them. Germline assignment: CDR1 SNHLY and CDR2 FYNNEI. CDR3 size: 14 residues.

The V call is TRBV7-2, the J call TRBJ1-3; D not resolved. CDR3 size: 15 residues. Trimming stripped 1 base from V and 0 bases from J, with 7 bases between. Germline values: CDR1 SGHTA, CDR2 FQGNSA. The CDR3 nucleotides read TGTGCCAGCAGCTTAGAAAAGGGCTCTGGAAACACCATATATTTT. Protein sequence: CASSLEKGSGNTIYF.

The chain links TRBV27 to TRBJ1-3; D unclear. The CDR3 length is 16 residues. Germline loops: CDR1 MNHEY, CDR2 SMNVEV (reference sequence). V was cut by 1 base and J by 0 bases, with 10 bases left in between. CDR3 sequence (DNA): TGTGCCAGCAGTTTATTAGGCAGCGGCTCTGGAAACACCATATATTTT. Amino acids: CASSLLGSGSGNTIYF.